A single sample gave rise to the 15 T cell receptor beta chains below, sequenced in a study of T cells in tuberculosis. The table came from immunoSEQ multiplex PCR; TCRdb's copy has only in-frame clones and leaves some out. The sample includes 23,000 or so clones, around 95% of them seen just once. The sequencing sample was made of PBMCs. These receptors were taken from a donor aged 10 to 29 with latent tuberculosis or without tuberculosis infection.

The chain has TRBV13 and TRBJ1-4; no reliable D call. The germline gives CDR1 PRHDT, CDR2 FYEKMQ (reference sequence). There are 15 residues in the CDR3. V gave up 5 bases and J gave up 5 bases, with 15 bases separating them. The CDR3 is CASSPQDVENEKLFF. CDR3 nucleotide sequence: TGTGCCAGCAGCCCCCAGGATGTTGAGAATGAAAAACTGTTTTTT.

The J gene is TRBJ1-2, the V gene TRBV10-2, with a weak D call TRBD1 (6 bases). Trimming took 6 bases from V and 6 from J, leaving 11 bases between them. The length of the CDR3 is 12 residues. Germline-derived CDR1 and CDR2 are WSHSY and SAAADI. The CDR3 is CASRQGNHGYTF. CDR3 coding DNA: TGCGCCAGCAGACAGGGAAATCATGGCTACACCTTC.

CDR3 loop: CASSESRGRGGELFF. The CDR3 nucleotides read TGTGCCAGCAGTGAATCGCGGGGGCGGGGCGGGGAGCTGTTTTTT. The chain uses TRBV2 and TRBJ2-2; the D gene is possibly TRBD2 (7 bases). This CDR3 comprises 15 residues. The V gene's germline CDR1 is SNHLY and CDR2 FYNNEI. Trimming removed 2 bases at V and 7 bases at J, with 14 bases between.

A single count supports this clone. The chain links TRBV6-5 to TRBJ1-2, with TRBD1 matching 9 bases. Germline V CDR1 and CDR2: MNHEY, SVGAGI. The CDR3 sequence is 13 residues long. J gave up 8 bases and V 4 bases, and 5 bases lay outside the gene matches. Here the CDR3 reads CASSLRQGVGYTF. The CDR3 DNA reads TGTGCCAGCAGTTTGAGACAGGGGGTCGGCTACACCTTC.

This chain links TRBV28 with TRBJ2-7; TRBD2 might be the D (6 bases). CDR3 length: 14 residues. Trimming cost V 5 bases and J 0 bases, with 11 bases left between them. The germline CDR1 and CDR2 sequences are MDHEN and SYDVKM. This CDR3 reads CASSRPGLSYEQYF. As DNA, the CDR3 is TGTGCCAGCAGTCGACCGGGACTCTCCTACGAGCAGTACTTC.

The J gene is TRBJ2-3, the V gene TRBV6-1; TRBD1 matches at 7 bases. CDR3 length equals 14 residues. Trimming took 10 bases from V and 3 from J; bases not matched to a gene: 10. Germline V CDR1 and CDR2: MNHNS, SASEGT. CDR3 amino acids: CATRDSGMTDTQYF. The CDR3 bases are TGTGCCACAAGGGACAGTGGAATGACAGATACGCAGTATTTT.

This chain connects TRBV7-2 to TRBJ2-3, with D perhaps TRBD1 (6 bases). The CDR3 runs to 14 residues. CDR1 and CDR2 from the germline V gene are SGHTA and FQGNSA. The V end lost 0 bases, the J end lost 6 bases, and 10 bases lay between the germline ends. For the CDR3, the DNA is TGTGCCAGCAGCTTAGCTGGACAGCGGGATACGCAGTATTTT. Protein product: CASSLAGQRDTQYF.

The chain employs TRBV2 and TRBJ1-2; 7 bases map to TRBD1. Per the germline V gene, CDR1 is SNHLY and CDR2 is FYNNEI. This CDR3 has 13 amino acids. The ends lost 0 bases at V and 6 bases at J; junction bases unmatched: 1. The CDR3 sequence is CASSEARGDGYTF. CDR3 nucleotide sequence: TGTGCCAGCAGTGAAGCCAGGGGGGATGGCTACACCTTC.

The chain joins TRBV25-1 to TRBJ1-1; a weak D match, TRBD1 (5 bases). The CDR3 is made up of 14 amino acids. The germline CDR1 and CDR2 sequences are MGHDK and SYGVNS. V was cut by 3 bases and J by 1 base, with 9 bases left in between. The CDR3 nucleotides read TGTGCCAGCAGTGACCCCACAGGGAACACTGAAGCTTTCTTT. Its protein is CASSDPTGNTEAFF. Based on the CDR3 plus reference TRBV25-1 and TRBJ1-1, the full variable domain is EADIYQTPRYLVIGTGKKITLECSQTMGHDKMYWYQQDPGMELHLIHYSYGVNSTEKGDLSSESTVSRIRTEHFPLTLESARPSHTSQYLCASSDPTGNTEAFFGQGTRLTVV.

V usage is TRBV27 and J usage is TRBJ1-2, with 9 bases matching TRBD1. This CDR3 is 14 amino acids long. The germline CDR1 and CDR2 sequences are MNHEY and SMNVEV (reference sequence). The V and J ends lost 4 bases and 4 bases, in that order; junction bases with no gene match: 4. The CDR3: CASSSTGGGYGYTF. The CDR3 DNA follows: TGTGCCAGCAGTTCAACAGGGGGCGGCTATGGCTACACCTTC.

The rearrangement links TRBV11-2 to TRBJ2-5; D remains unclear. CDR1 SGHAT and CDR2 FQNNGV come from the germline V gene. The CDR3 covers 13 residues. The V and J ends lost 5 bases and 5 bases respectively, with 12 bases between them. As DNA, the CDR3 is TGTGCCAGCAGCCCCACTGAACGTGAGACCCAGTACTTC. This encodes CASSPTERETQYF.

The J gene is TRBJ1-2, the V gene TRBV9; D gene ambiguous. Germline values: CDR1 SGDLS, CDR2 YYNGEE. V was shortened by 6 bases and J by 14 bases, with 8 bases between the two germline ends. The CDR3 spans 8 residues. The DNA for the CDR3 is TGTGCCAGCAATCCTAGGACCTTC. Translating gives CASNPRTF.

J is TRBJ2-3 and V is TRBV6-1; D is unresolved. The CDR3 is made up of 16 amino acids. Trimming took 2 bases from V and 2 from J, leaving 14 bases between them. Germline assignment: CDR1 MNHNS and CDR2 SASEGT. CDR3 amino acids: CASSETAGLDTDTQYF. CDR3 in DNA: TGTGCCAGCAGTGAAACCGCCGGGTTAGACACAGATACGCAGTATTTT.

V is TRBV6-1 and J is TRBJ1-4; D remains unclear. The germline CDR1 and CDR2 sequences are MNHNS and SASEGT. Trimming left V 8 bases short and J 3 bases short, with 10 bases between. This CDR3 spans 13 amino acids. The CDR3 spells CASSNGPNEKLFF. The DNA for the CDR3 is TGTGCCAGCTCAAACGGTCCTAATGAAAAACTGTTTTTT.

The genes are TRBV6-1 and TRBJ1-2, with D perhaps matching TRBD1 (6 bases). Deletions cut 7 bases from V and 4 bases from J, with 13 bases between. Germline V gives CDR1 MNHNS, CDR2 SASEGT. The CDR3 spans 13 residues. The CDR3 nucleotides read TGTGCCAGCAATCTCTTACAGGGCTATGGCTACACCTTC. Translation: CASNLLQGYGYTF.